The rows below give T cell receptor beta chains drawn from one sample of a study of T cell changes during pregnancy in multiple sclerosis. Assay: immunoSEQ multiplex PCR; the TCRdb copy retains only in-frame clones and omits some. The sample gives fewer than 90,000 clones, about 94% of which show up once; around 1.7% is in the top ten. Source: peripheral blood, taken after pregnancy. The receptor source for this set is a female donor in good health, enrolled as a control in a pregnancy study. Each CDR3 is given with its conserved first and last residue. D genes are given only for firm matches. Some rows mark clone size as missing; the rest say once, few, many or name a class of expanded clone.

clone size,CDR3 length,V gene,J gene,D gene,CDR3 DNA,CDR3 protein
-,14,TRBV10-1,TRBJ2-7,-,TGCGCCAGCAGAAACCGGGACAAAAACTACGAGCAGTACTTC,CASRNRDKNYEQYF
once,17,TRBV4-1,TRBJ2-1,-,TGCGCCAGCAGCCCCCCGTCGTCCAGCGGGCGTTTGAATGAGCAGTTCTTC,CASSPPSSSGRLNEQFF
-,15,TRBV5-1,TRBJ2-1,-,TGCGCCAGCAGCTTGTGGCAAGAACACTACAATGAGCAGTTCTTC,CASSLWQEHYNEQFF
-,13,TRBV10-3,TRBJ1-1,-,TGTGCCATCAGCCGAAAGGGGGACACTGAAGCTTTCTTT,CAISRKGDTEAFF
-,14,TRBV6-6,TRBJ2-1,TRBD2,TGTGCCAGCTATGGTACCAGCGGGAGAAGTGAGCAGTTCTTC,CASYGTSGRSEQFF
-,15,TRBV14,TRBJ2-7,-,TGTGCCAGCAGCCAAGTCCCACAGGACGCCTCCGAGCAGTACTTC,CASSQVPQDASEQYF
-,17,TRBV4-1,TRBJ1-5,-,TGCGCCAGCAGCCCCCGACTCACTACTAATAGCAATCAGCCCCAGCATTTT,CASSPRLTTNSNQPQHF
-,12,TRBV28,TRBJ1-1,-,TGTGCCAGCAGTTTCGCCCGGACTGAAGCTTTCTTT,CASSFARTEAFF
-,13,TRBV28,TRBJ1-2,-,TGTGCCAGCAGTTTTTTGAACAGCTATGGCTACACCTTC,CASSFLNSYGYTF
-,15,TRBV2,TRBJ2-1,TRBD1,TGTGCCAGCAGTGAAGGGACAGGGTATTACAATGAGCAGTTCTTC,CASSEGTGYYNEQFF
-,14,TRBV5-1,TRBJ2-7,TRBD1,TGCGCCAGCAGCCCGGGACAGGGTTCATCTGAGCAGTACTTC,CASSPGQGSSEQYF
-,16,TRBV7-8,TRBJ2-2,TRBD1,TGTGCCAGCAGCACTCTGGCAGGGGGCAACACCGGGGAGCTGTTTTTT,CASSTLAGGNTGELFF
-,15,TRBV12-5,TRBJ2-2,-,TGTGCTAGTGGGGCGAGCAGGGGTTTCCACGGGGAGCTGTTTTTT,CASGASRGFHGELFF
-,14,TRBV10-3,TRBJ2-3,-,TGTGCCATCAGTGAGTCTAAGCCCACAGATACGCAGTATTTT,CAISESKPTDTQYF
once,18,TRBV19,TRBJ2-3,TRBD2,TGTGCCAGTAGTATAGATCTAGCGGGAGGCGCAGGTACAGATACGCAGTATTTT,CASSIDLAGGAGTDTQYF
-,15,TRBV11-3,TRBJ2-3,TRBD2,TGTGCCAGCAGCGATACTAGCGGGAGCACAGATACGCAGTATTTT,CASSDTSGSTDTQYF
-,14,TRBV12-5,TRBJ2-3,-,TGTGCTAGTGGTTCAGGGGACCACACAGATACGCAGTATTTT,CASGSGDHTDTQYF
-,15,TRBV15,TRBJ2-7,TRBD2,TGTGCCACCAGCGTTTGGGGACTAGCGGGAGCCGAGCAGTACTTC,CATSVWGLAGAEQYF
-,16,TRBV5-4,TRBJ2-7,-,TGTGCCAGCAGCTTGGGATCCCCCGGGAGCTCCTACGAGCAGTACTTC,CASSLGSPGSSYEQYF
few,11,TRBV19,TRBJ1-1,-,TGTGCCAGTAGCGGTCTCACTGAAGCTTTCTTT,CASSGLTEAFF